The rows below give T cell receptor beta chains drawn from one sample of a study of shared clonotypes between healthy human individuals. The assay was immunoSEQ multiplex PCR, and TCRdb's table has in-frame clones only and misses some. This sample has fewer than 800,000 clones; around 92% occur once, and the top ten carry roughly 24%. The sample comprised naive CD8+ T cells sorted from blood. All receptors derive from a man aged 25-40 years in good health. CDR3s include the opening cysteine and the closing phenylalanine or tryptophan. Fields, in order: clone size, V gene, J gene, D gene, CDR3 DNA, CDR3 protein. The D gene is left open where the match is weak. Clone size is given for some rows only: seen once, a few or many times, or a class if the clone is expanded.

>NA|TRBV28|TRBJ2-2|TRBD1
TGTGCCAGCAGTCCAGAACGAGACAGGGTTCTTTTTTCGTTCAGGGAGCTGTTTTTT
CASSPERDRVLFSFRELFF
>NA|TRBV5-4|TRBJ2-2|NA
TGTGCCAGCAGCCACCGGGGGACGAACACCGGGGAGCTGTTTTTT
CASSHRGTNTGELFF
>NA|TRBV7-2|TRBJ2-3|NA
TGTGCCAGCAGCTTAGCCGACTTCACAGATACGCAGTATTTT
CASSLADFTDTQYF
>NA|TRBV4-3|TRBJ2-5|TRBD2
TGCGCCAGCAGCCAATCCGGGACTAGCGGGGTTCCCGTGGACTTC
CASSQSGTSGVPVDF
>NA|TRBV2|TRBJ2-7|TRBD2
TGTGCCAGCACCCCATTTAGCGGGAGTTACGAGCAGTACTTC
CASTPFSGSYEQYF
>NA|TRBV7-9|TRBJ2-3|NA
TGTGCCAGCAGCCCGCCCCCACCCCCAGATACGCAGTATTTT
CASSPPPPPDTQYF
>NA|TRBV5-1|TRBJ2-7|TRBD2
TGCGCCAGCAGCCCTTCGGCTAGCGGCACTTACTCCTACGAGCAGTACTTC
CASSPSASGTYSYEQYF
>NA|TRBV4-1|TRBJ2-1|TRBD1
TGCGCCAGCAGCTACGGACAGGGGGATTACAATGAGCAGTTCTTC
CASSYGQGDYNEQFF
>NA|TRBV15|TRBJ2-7|NA
TGTGCCACCAGCAGAGGGGACACGAGCTCCTACGAGCAGTACTTC
CATSRGDTSSYEQYF
>NA|TRBV7-2|TRBJ2-7|TRBD2
TGTGCCAGCAGCTCGTCACCGGGACTAGCGTACTCCTACGAGCAGTACTTC
CASSSSPGLAYSYEQYF
>NA|TRBV20-1|TRBJ2-3|NA
TGCAGTGCGGGTCACGATACGCAGTATTTT
CSAGHDTQYF
>NA|TRBV14|TRBJ2-7|NA
TGTGCCAGCAGCCTCTTGCGGGGCCACGAGCAGTACTTC
CASSLLRGHEQYF
>once|TRBV14|TRBJ2-2|NA
TGTGCCAGCAGCCAGCGGCCGGGTGGGACCGGGGAGCTGTTTTTT
CASSQRPGGTGELFF
>NA|TRBV9|TRBJ2-5|NA
TGTGCCAGCAGCGCCAGACAGGAACAAGAGACCCAGTACTTC
CASSARQEQETQYF
>NA|TRBV15|TRBJ2-1|TRBD2
TGTGCCACCAGCAGAGCGGAACCGGGACTAGCGGGAGAGTACAATGAGCAGTTCTTC
CATSRAEPGLAGEYNEQFF
>NA|TRBV6-4|TRBJ2-7|NA
TGTGCCAGCAGAGCGGACTATCGAGGCACCTACGAGCAGTACTTC
CASRADYRGTYEQYF
>NA|TRBV13|TRBJ2-2|NA
TGTGCCAGCGAGGGGAGGATCCCGAACACCGGGGAGCTGTTTTTT
CASEGRIPNTGELFF
>NA|TRBV21-1|TRBJ2-7|NA
TGTGCCAGCAGCAAAGCGCAGACGGAGAGGTACGAGCAGTACTTC
CASSKAQTERYEQYF
>once|TRBV13|TRBJ1-4|TRBD1
TGTGCCAGCAGCGGGACAGGTGCAACTAATGAAAAACTGTTTTTT
CASSGTGATNEKLFF
>NA|TRBV7-6|TRBJ2-7|TRBD1
TGTGCCAGCAGCTCCGCGACAGGGGGCGGCTACGAGCAGTACTTC
CASSSATGGGYEQYF
>NA|TRBV29-1|TRBJ2-7|NA
TGCAGCGTTGCCCTAGCTGACGGGGGCGAGCAGTACTTC
CSVALADGGEQYF
>once|TRBV7-9|TRBJ2-7|NA
TGTGCCAGCAGTGGCGGGTCCTACGAGCAGTACTTC
CASSGGSYEQYF
>NA|TRBV11-2|TRBJ2-7|TRBD2
TGTGCCAGCAGCTTTGCGGGAGGGAGCGAGCAGTACTTC
CASSFAGGSEQYF
>NA|TRBV14|TRBJ2-1|TRBD2
TGTGCCAGCAGCCCTCTAGCGGGAGGGTCGTGGGATGAGCAGTTCTTC
CASSPLAGGSWDEQFF
>NA|TRBV18|TRBJ2-7|TRBD1
TGTGCCAGCTCACCGCCGGGACAGGCGAGCTCCTACGAGCAGTACTTC
CASSPPGQASSYEQYF
>NA|TRBV2|TRBJ1-2|TRBD1
TGTGCCAGCAGTGAACTGGCCGGACAGGGACACTATGGCTACACCTTC
CASSELAGQGHYGYTF
>NA|TRBV7-6|TRBJ2-3|NA
TGTGCCAGCAGCTTAGATATAGGGTGGTCCCAGGCAGATACGCAGTATTTT
CASSLDIGWSQADTQYF
>NA|TRBV9|TRBJ2-1|NA
TGTGCCAGCAGCGTAGGAGACAGGAAGCAGTTCTTC
CASSVGDRKQFF
>once|TRBV4-1|TRBJ1-1|TRBD1
TGCGCCAGCAGCCCCGGACAGGGAGCTATGAACACTGAAGCTTTCTTT
CASSPGQGAMNTEAFF
>once|TRBV4-2|TRBJ1-1|NA
TGTGCCAGCAGCCAGAAGCCGGGGCCAGCGAACACTGAAGCTTTCTTT
CASSQKPGPANTEAFF
>NA|TRBV11-3|TRBJ1-4|TRBD1
TGTGCCAGCAGCCCACGGACAGGGGCTGAAAAACTGTTTTTT
CASSPRTGAEKLFF
>NA|TRBV7-9|TRBJ2-2|TRBD2
TGTGCCAGCAGCGAAGGGACTAGCGGCTACACCGGGGAGCTGTTTTTT
CASSEGTSGYTGELFF
>few|TRBV6-5|TRBJ2-5|TRBD1
TGTGCCAGCAGCCGTACAGGGGGCGTGGAAGAGACCCAGTACTTC
CASSRTGGVEETQYF
>NA|TRBV27|TRBJ1-5|NA
TGTGCCAGCAGTTTGGGGGCGATTTCTGGTCAGCCCCAGCATTTT
CASSLGAISGQPQHF
>NA|TRBV27|TRBJ2-7|TRBD1
TGTGCCAGCAGAAGGGGACAGGGGCACTACGAGCAGTACTTC
CASRRGQGHYEQYF
>once|TRBV28|TRBJ1-2|NA
TGTGCCAGCAGTTTAGGGGGACCTACCGACTTC
CASSLGGPTDF
>NA|TRBV29-1|TRBJ2-3|TRBD1
TGCAGCGTTGTGCCACCCTGGACAGGGAGAACAGATACGCAGTATTTT
CSVVPPWTGRTDTQYF
>NA|TRBV5-1|TRBJ2-1|NA
TGCGCCAGCAGCTTGAGCCCTAACAATGAGCAGTTCTTC
CASSLSPNNEQFF
>NA|TRBV4-1|TRBJ2-7|TRBD2
TGCGCCAGCAGCCCGCGGGGGGGGCGGGAGCAGTACTTC
CASSPRGGREQYF
>NA|TRBV2|TRBJ2-7|NA
TGTGCCAGCAGTGGGCCCCCCGTCCAGCTAGGCTCCTACGAGCAGTACTTC
CASSGPPVQLGSYEQYF
>NA|TRBV13|TRBJ2-7|TRBD2
TGTGCCAGCAGCTACGCGGGAGGGGGGCGCAACGAGCAGTACTTC
CASSYAGGGRNEQYF
>NA|TRBV6-1|TRBJ2-2|TRBD1
TGTGCCAGCAGTGAAGCCGTGACAGGGGAAACCGGGGAGCTGTTTTTT
CASSEAVTGETGELFF
>NA|TRBV6-6|TRBJ1-5|NA
TGTGCCAGCAGTTACGGGCAGGGTGGACGACCCCAGCATTTT
CASSYGQGGRPQHF
>once|TRBV29-1|TRBJ2-3|TRBD2
TGCAGCCCATCCGGGGGACTAGCGGGAGTTTTGACAGATACGCAGTATTTT
CSPSGGLAGVLTDTQYF
>NA|TRBV7-2|TRBJ1-1|NA
TGTGCCAGCAGCTTAGGGGGCAGGGTTATCCCGGACACTGAAGCTTTCTTT
CASSLGGRVIPDTEAFF
>NA|TRBV4-1|TRBJ1-2|NA
TGCGCCAGCAGCCAAGTACTCCAGGGGAATGGCTACACCTTC
CASSQVLQGNGYTF
>NA|TRBV14|TRBJ1-1|NA
TGTGCCAGCAGCCAGGGCCGACTCTACGAAGCTTTCTTT
CASSQGRLYEAFF
>NA|TRBV13|TRBJ2-1|NA
TGTGCCAGCAGCTCGGGGCAGGGTAACAATGAGCAGTTCTTC
CASSSGQGNNEQFF
>NA|TRBV28|TRBJ1-4|TRBD1
TGTGCCAGCAGTACGCGGACAGGGAATGAAAAACTGTTTTTT
CASSTRTGNEKLFF